Detailed here is one TCR beta chain. RNA, once extracted, was reverse transcribed into cDNA for use as the sequencing template. Some clones are missing from TCRdb's copy, which holds only in-frame ones; the method was immunoSEQ multiplex PCR. The sample yields approximately 150,000 clones, around 55% seen once. These data come from a study of CD8+ T cells in alopecia areata. The CDR3 runs 16 residues. The germline V gene has CDR1 MGHRA and CDR2 YSYEKL. V dropped 0 bases and J dropped 2 bases, with 11 bases sitting between them. The sequence was obtained from a human donor in good health. Input material: CD4+ T cells sorted from blood. This rearrangement joins TRBV4-1 to TRBJ2-1, with D perhaps assigned TRBD1 or TRBD2 (5 bases each). For the CDR3, the DNA is TGCGCCAGCAGCCAAGATAGGAGAGGGGCCTACAATGAGCAGTTCTTC. This gives the protein CASSQDRRGAYNEQFF.